These T cell receptor beta chains were read from a single sample in a study of control samples from healthy donors and cancer patients. Sequencing was performed with immunoSEQ multiplex PCR; in TCRdb, only in-frame clones are kept and a portion is missing. Among 130,000 to 150,000 clones listed, more than 85% were seen once. Material: blood. These receptor sequences come from a man in his thirties or forties in good health. Each CDR3 is given with its conserved first and last residue. D genes are given only for firm matches. For some rows the clone size is stated as once, few or many, or as a class when expanded; others skip it.

clone size	CDR3 length	D gene	V gene	J gene	CDR3 DNA	CDR3 protein
NA	16	TRBD1	TRBV6-5	TRBJ1-6	TGTGCCAGCAGTTACCCCGCGGGACAGAAAAATTCACCCCTCCACTTT	CASSYPAGQKNSPLHF
NA	16	TRBD2	TRBV7-3	TRBJ2-1	TGTGCCAGCAGCACGGGACTAGCGGGGGTCTACAATGAGCAGTTCTTC	CASSTGLAGVYNEQFF
NA	15	TRBD1	TRBV6-1	TRBJ1-4	TGTGCCAGCAGTGACACCGGGACAGGGATTGAAAAACTGTTTTTT	CASSDTGTGIEKLFF
NA	16	TRBD1	TRBV9	TRBJ2-2	TGTGCCAGCAGCGTAGGGCAGGGGGCTATCGCCGGGGAGCTGTTTTTT	CASSVGQGAIAGELFF
once	15	TRBD2	TRBV7-3	TRBJ2-7	TGTGCCAGCAGCTTAATTCCCGGGGGGGTATACGAGCAGTACTTC	CASSLIPGGVYEQYF
NA	16	TRBD1	TRBV7-2	TRBJ1-5	TGTGCCAGCAGCTTGGGCTTCAGGGGGTTGAATCAGCCCCAGCATTTT	CASSLGFRGLNQPQHF
NA	14	TRBD1	TRBV7-9	TRBJ1-2	TGTGCCAGCATGGCAGGGGGCATTCGTTATGGCTACACCTTC	CASMAGGIRYGYTF
NA	18	NA	TRBV28	TRBJ1-2	TGTGCCAGCAGTTTATACGCCGGGTCCAGGGACGCCATGGGTGGCTACACCTTC	CASSLYAGSRDAMGGYTF
once	10	NA	TRBV23-1	TRBJ2-1	TGCGCCAGCCGTTCCAATGAGCAGTTCTTC	CASRSNEQFF
NA	14	TRBD1	TRBV5-1	TRBJ1-4	TGCGCCAGCAGGGGACAGGGAGTTAATGAAAAACTGTTTTTT	CASRGQGVNEKLFF
once	11	NA	TRBV19	TRBJ2-2	TGTGCCAGTAGTACGGCCGGGGAGCTGTTTTTT	CASSTAGELFF
NA	13	NA	TRBV25-1	TRBJ1-1	TGTGCCAGCAGTTCAGACGGGAACACTGAAGCTTTCTTT	CASSSDGNTEAFF
NA	12	TRBD1	TRBV12-3/TRBV12-4	TRBJ1-1	TGTGCCAGCAGTCTGACAGGGGGCCCAGCTTTCTTT	CASSLTGGPAFF
NA	12	TRBD1	TRBV5-4	TRBJ1-1	TGTGCCAGCAGCGCCCCGGGACAGGGTGCTTTCTTT	CASSAPGQGAFF
NA	15	NA	TRBV7-2	TRBJ1-1	TGTGCCAGCAGCTTAGTCAGGGCAAGGGGCACTGAAGCTTTCTTT	CASSLVRARGTEAFF
NA	16	NA	TRBV12-5	TRBJ1-1	TGTGCTAGTGGTTTGGTAATAAAAGGTCAGAACACTGAAGCTTTCTTT	CASGLVIKGQNTEAFF
NA	15	TRBD1	TRBV6-6	TRBJ1-6	TGTGCCAGCAAAACAGGGGGTGCCTATAATTCACCCCTCCACTTT	CASKTGGAYNSPLHF
NA	16	NA	TRBV18	TRBJ1-5	TGTGCCAGCTCACCTCCCGGGGGGGGGAATTATCAGCCCCAGCATTTT	CASSPPGGGNYQPQHF
NA	16	TRBD2	TRBV3-1/TRBV3-2	TRBJ2-1	TGTGCCAGCAGCCAAGTGACTAGCGGGCGTTACAATGAGCAGTTCTTC	CASSQVTSGRYNEQFF
few	14	NA	TRBV6-5	TRBJ1-5	TGTGCCAGCAGCGTACAGAATAGCAATCAGCCCCAGCATTTT	CASSVQNSNQPQHF
NA	12	NA	TRBV12-3/TRBV12-4	TRBJ2-7	TGTGCCAGCAGTTTTTCACCCTACGAGCAGTACTTC	CASSFSPYEQYF
NA	13	TRBD2	TRBV29-1	TRBJ2-3	TGCAGCGATAGCGGGGAAGACACAGATACGCAGTATTTT	CSDSGEDTDTQYF
NA	15	TRBD1	TRBV6-5	TRBJ2-7	TGTGCCAGCAGTTACAAATGGGACAGGCCCTACGAGCAGTACTTC	CASSYKWDRPYEQYF
NA	15	NA	TRBV9	TRBJ1-2	TGTGCCAGCAGCCCCTCCCCAGGGTCCGGGTATGGCTACACCTTC	CASSPSPGSGYGYTF
NA	14	NA	TRBV9	TRBJ1-5	TGTGCCAGCAGCGTAGGGGGGCCAGGTCAGCCCCAGCATTTT	CASSVGGPGQPQHF
NA	15	NA	TRBV6-2/TRBV6-3	TRBJ1-5	TGTGCCAGCAGTTACGGCGGCCCGGGGGGTCAGCCCCAGCATTTT	CASSYGGPGGQPQHF
NA	13	TRBD1	TRBV29-1	TRBJ2-2	TGCAGCGTTATAGCAGGGGGCACCGGGGAGCTGTTTTTT	CSVIAGGTGELFF
NA	13	NA	TRBV27	TRBJ1-5	TGTGCCAGCAGTTTAACAATCGCCCAGCCCCAGCATTTT	CASSLTIAQPQHF
NA	15	NA	TRBV6-5	TRBJ1-5	TGTGCCAGCAGTAAAATGGGGGCCTACAATCAGCCCCAGCATTTT	CASSKMGAYNQPQHF
NA	15	NA	TRBV6-6	TRBJ1-4	TGTGCCAGCAGTTACTCGATGGAGGGAGTGGGAAAACTGTTTTTT	CASSYSMEGVGKLFF
NA	14	NA	TRBV5-1	TRBJ1-2	TGCGCCAGCAGCTCACAGGGTCCCGACTATGGCTACACCTTC	CASSSQGPDYGYTF
NA	14	TRBD1	TRBV6-6	TRBJ1-5	TGTGCCAGCATCTTGGACAGGGATAGTCAGCCCCAGCATTTT	CASILDRDSQPQHF
NA	13	NA	TRBV19	TRBJ1-1	TGTGCCACCAAAACCCCGGGCGGCACTGAAGCTTTCTTT	CATKTPGGTEAFF